This T cell receptor beta chain appears in the sequencing data of a study of cytomegalovirus exposure and HLA in healthy donors. Notes on this clone: Its antigen is as yet unknown.

General study findings and limits: It was confirmed in vitro that a few of the CMV-associated chains were specific for CMV antigens. Despite most TCR sequences being rare, some public TCRs occurred in many donors.

TCRdb's table, derived via immunoSEQ multiplex PCR, lists solely in-frame clones and lacks some. The data show approximately 270,000 clones, with around 86% seen just once and roughly 0.99% held by the top ten. The length of the CDR3 is 16 residues. Per the germline V gene, CDR1 is MNHNS and CDR2 is SASEGT. The V end was cut by 0 bases, the J end by 6 bases, with 17 bases between. The TCR sequence derives from a woman younger than 35 in good health and CMV-seronegative. Sequencing was done on a sample of PBMCs. The V and J genes are TRBV6-1 and TRBJ1-2; tentative D call: TRBD1 (6 bases). CDR3 protein: CASSEAQGGADHGYTF. CDR3 coding DNA: TGTGCCAGCAGTGAAGCGCAAGGGGGGGCAGATCATGGCTACACCTTC.